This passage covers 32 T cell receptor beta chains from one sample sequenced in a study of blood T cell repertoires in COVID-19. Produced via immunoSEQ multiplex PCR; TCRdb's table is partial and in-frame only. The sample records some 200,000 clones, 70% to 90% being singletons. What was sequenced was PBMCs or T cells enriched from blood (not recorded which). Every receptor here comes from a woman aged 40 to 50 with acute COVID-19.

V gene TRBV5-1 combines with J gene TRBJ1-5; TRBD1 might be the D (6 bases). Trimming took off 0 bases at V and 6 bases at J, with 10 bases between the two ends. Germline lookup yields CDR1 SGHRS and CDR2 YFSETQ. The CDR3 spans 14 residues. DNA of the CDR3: TGCGCCAGCAGCTTGGGAGGGGGTAGTCAGCCCCAGCATTTT. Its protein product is CASSLGGGSQPQHF.

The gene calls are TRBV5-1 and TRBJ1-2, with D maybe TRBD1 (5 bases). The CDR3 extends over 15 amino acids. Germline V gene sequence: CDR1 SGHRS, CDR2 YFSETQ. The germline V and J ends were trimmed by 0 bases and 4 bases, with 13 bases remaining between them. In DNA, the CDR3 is TGCGCCAGCAGCTTGGGTGTCAGGGATTTCTATGGCTACACCTTC. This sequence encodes CASSLGVRDFYGYTF.

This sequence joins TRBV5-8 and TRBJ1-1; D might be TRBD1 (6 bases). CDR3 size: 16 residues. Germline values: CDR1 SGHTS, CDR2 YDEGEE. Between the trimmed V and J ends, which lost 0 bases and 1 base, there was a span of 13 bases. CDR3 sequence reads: CASSLVWQGRNTEAFF. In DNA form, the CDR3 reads TGTGCCAGCAGCTTGGTTTGGCAGGGGAGGAACACTGAAGCTTTCTTT.

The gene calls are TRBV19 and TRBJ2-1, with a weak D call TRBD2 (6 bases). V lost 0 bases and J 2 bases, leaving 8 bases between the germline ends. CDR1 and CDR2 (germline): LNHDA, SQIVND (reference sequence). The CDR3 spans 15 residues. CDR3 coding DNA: TGTGCCAGTAGTATAGATGGGGAGGCCTACAATGAGCAGTTCTTC. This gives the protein CASSIDGEAYNEQFF. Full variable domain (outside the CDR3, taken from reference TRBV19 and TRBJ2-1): DGGITQSPKYLFRKEGQNVTLSCEQNLNHDAMYWYRQDPGQGLRLIYYSQIVNDFQKGDIAEGYSVSREKKESFPLTVTSAQKNPTAFYLCASSIDGEAYNEQFFGPGTRLTVL.

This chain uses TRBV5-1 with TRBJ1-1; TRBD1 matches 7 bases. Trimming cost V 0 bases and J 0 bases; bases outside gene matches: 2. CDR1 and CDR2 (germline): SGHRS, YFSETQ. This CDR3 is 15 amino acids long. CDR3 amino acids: CASSLVGGMNTEAFF. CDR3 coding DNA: TGCGCCAGCAGCTTGGTAGGGGGCATGAACACTGAAGCTTTCTTT.

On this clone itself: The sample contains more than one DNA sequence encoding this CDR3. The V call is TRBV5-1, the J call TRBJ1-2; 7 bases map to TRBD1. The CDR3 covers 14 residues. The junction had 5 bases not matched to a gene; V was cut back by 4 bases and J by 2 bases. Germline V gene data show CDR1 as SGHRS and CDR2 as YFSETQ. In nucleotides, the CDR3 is TGCGCCAGCAGCCTAGGGGACAGCAACTATGGCTACACCTTC. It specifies CASSLGDSNYGYTF.

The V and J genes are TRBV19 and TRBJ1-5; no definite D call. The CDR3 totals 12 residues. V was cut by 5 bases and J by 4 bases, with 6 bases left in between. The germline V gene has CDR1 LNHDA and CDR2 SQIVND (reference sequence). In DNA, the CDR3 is TGTGCCAGTAGTCCCCAGAATCAGCCCCAGCATTTT. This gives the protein CASSPQNQPQHF.

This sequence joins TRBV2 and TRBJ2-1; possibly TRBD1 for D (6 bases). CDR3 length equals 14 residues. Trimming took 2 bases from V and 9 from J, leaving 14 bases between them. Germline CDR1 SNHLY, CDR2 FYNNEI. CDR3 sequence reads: CASSEIRGRAEQFF. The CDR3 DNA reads TGTGCCAGCAGTGAAATCAGGGGTCGGGCTGAGCAGTTCTTC.

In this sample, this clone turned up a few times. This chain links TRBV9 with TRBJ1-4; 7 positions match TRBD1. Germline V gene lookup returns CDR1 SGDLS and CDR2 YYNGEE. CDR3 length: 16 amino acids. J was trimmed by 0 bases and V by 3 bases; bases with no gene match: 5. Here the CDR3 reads CASSATGTATNEKLFF. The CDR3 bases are TGTGCCAGCAGCGCCACCGGGACAGCAACTAATGAAAAACTGTTTTTT.

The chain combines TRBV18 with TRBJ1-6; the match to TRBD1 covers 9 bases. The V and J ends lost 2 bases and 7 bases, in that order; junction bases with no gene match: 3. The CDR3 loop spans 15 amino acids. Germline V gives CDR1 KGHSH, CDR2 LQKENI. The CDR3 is CASSPGGQGNSPLHF. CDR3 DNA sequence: TGTGCCAGCTCACCAGGGGGACAGGGCAATTCACCCCTCCACTTT.

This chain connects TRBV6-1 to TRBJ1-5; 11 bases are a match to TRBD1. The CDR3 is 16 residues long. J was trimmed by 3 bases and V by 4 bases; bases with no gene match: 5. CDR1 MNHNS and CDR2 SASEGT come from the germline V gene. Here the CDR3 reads CASSARDRGNNQPQHF. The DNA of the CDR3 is TGTGCCAGCAGTGCAAGGGACAGGGGGAACAATCAGCCCCAGCATTTT.

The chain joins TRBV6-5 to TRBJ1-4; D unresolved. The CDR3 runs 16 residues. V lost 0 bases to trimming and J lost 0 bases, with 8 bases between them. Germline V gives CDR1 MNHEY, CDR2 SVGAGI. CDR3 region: CASSYSEFATNEKLFF. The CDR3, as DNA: TGTGCCAGCAGTTACTCCGAGTTCGCAACTAATGAAAAACTGTTTTTT.

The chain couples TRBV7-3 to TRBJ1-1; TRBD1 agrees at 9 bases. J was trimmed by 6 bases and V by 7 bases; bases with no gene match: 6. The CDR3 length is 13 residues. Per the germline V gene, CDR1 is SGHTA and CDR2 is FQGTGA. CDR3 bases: TGTGCCAGCACCACAACAGGGGGCTCTGAAGCTTTCTTT. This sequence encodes CASTTTGGSEAFF.

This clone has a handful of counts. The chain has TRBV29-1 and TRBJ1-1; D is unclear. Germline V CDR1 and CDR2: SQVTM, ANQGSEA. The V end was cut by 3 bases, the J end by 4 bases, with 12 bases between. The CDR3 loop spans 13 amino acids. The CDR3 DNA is TGCAGCGTTGAGACTAGGTTAGGCACTGAAGCTTTCTTT. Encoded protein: CSVETRLGTEAFF.

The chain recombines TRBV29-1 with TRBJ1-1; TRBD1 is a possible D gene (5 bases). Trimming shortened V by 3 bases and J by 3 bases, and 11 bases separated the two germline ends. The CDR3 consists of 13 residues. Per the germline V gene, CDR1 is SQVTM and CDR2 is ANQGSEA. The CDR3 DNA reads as TGCAGCGTTGAGGGGGGGAGAGACACTGAAGCTTTCTTT. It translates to CSVEGGRDTEAFF.

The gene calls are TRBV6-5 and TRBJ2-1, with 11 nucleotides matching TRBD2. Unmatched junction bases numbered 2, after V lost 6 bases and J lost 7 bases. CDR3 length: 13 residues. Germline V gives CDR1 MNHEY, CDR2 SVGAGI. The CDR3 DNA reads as TGTGCCAGCAGGGTAGCGGGGGGGAATGAGCAGTTCTTC. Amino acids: CASRVAGGNEQFF.

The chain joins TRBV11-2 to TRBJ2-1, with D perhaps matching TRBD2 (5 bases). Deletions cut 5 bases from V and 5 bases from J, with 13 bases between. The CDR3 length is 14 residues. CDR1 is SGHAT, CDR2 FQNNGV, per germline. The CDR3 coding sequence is TGTGCCAGCAGCATCGGGGTGGGCGACAATGAGCAGTTCTTC. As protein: CASSIGVGDNEQFF.

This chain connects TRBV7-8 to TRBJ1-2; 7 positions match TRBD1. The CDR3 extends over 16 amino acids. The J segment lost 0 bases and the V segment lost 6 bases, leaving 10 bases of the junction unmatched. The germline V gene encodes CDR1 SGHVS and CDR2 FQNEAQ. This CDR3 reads CASRRQGQNTNYGYTF. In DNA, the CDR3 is TGTGCCAGCAGGCGCCAGGGACAGAACACTAACTATGGCTACACCTTC. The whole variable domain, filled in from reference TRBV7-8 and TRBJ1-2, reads GAGVSQSPRYKVAKRGQDVALRCDPISGHVSLFWYQQALGQGPEFLTYFQNEAQLDKSGLPSDRFFAERPEGSVSTLKIQRTQQEDSAVYLCASRRQGQNTNYGYTFGSGTRLTVV.

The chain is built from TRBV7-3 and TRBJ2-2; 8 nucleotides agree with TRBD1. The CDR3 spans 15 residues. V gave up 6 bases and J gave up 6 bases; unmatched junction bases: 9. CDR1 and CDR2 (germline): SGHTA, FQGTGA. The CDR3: CASRPRTGSAGELFF. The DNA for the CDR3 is TGTGCCAGCAGGCCGCGGACAGGGAGTGCCGGGGAGCTGTTTTTT.

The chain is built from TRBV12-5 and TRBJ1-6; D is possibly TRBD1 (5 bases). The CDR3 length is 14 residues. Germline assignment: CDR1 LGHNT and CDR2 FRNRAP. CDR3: CAPRVGLYNSPLHF. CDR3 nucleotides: TGTGCGCCCAGGGTAGGTTTGTATAATTCACCCCTCCACTTT.

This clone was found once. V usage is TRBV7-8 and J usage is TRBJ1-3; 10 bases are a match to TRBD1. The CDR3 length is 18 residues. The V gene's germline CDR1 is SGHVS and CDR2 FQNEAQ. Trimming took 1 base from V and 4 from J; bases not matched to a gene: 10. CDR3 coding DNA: TGTGCCAGCAGCTTAGTTATAAGCGGGACAGGGGCAGGAAACACCATATATTTT. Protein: CASSLVISGTGAGNTIYF.

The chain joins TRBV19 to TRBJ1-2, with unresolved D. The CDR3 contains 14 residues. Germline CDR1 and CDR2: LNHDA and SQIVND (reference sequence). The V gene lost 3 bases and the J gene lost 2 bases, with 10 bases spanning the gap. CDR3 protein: CASSIDIRNYGYTF. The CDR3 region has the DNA TGTGCCAGTAGTATTGACATTCGAAACTATGGCTACACCTTC.

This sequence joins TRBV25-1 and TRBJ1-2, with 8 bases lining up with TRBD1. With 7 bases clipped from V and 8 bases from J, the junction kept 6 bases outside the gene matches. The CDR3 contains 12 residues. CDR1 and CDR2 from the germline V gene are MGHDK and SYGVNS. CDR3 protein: CASTQTGVGYTF. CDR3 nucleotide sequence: TGTGCCAGCACACAGACAGGGGTCGGCTACACCTTC.

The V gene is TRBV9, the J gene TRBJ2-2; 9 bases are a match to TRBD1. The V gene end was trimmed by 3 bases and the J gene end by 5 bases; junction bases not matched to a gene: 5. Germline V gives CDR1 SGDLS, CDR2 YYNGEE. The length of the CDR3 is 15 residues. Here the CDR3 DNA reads TGTGCCAGCAGCGCAACAGGGGGCGTAACCGGGGAGCTGTTTTTT. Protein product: CASSATGGVTGELFF.

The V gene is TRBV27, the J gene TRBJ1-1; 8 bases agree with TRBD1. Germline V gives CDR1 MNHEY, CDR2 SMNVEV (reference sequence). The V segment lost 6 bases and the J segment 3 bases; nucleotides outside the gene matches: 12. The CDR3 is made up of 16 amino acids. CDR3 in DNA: TGTGCCAGCAGGGATGACAGGGGTCCGTCGGACACTGAAGCTTTCTTT. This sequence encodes CASRDDRGPSDTEAFF.

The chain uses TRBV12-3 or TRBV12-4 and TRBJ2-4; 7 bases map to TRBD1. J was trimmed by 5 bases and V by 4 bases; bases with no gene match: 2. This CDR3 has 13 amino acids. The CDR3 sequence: CASSYGTENIQYF. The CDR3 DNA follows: TGTGCCAGCAGTTACGGGACAGAAAACATTCAGTACTTC.

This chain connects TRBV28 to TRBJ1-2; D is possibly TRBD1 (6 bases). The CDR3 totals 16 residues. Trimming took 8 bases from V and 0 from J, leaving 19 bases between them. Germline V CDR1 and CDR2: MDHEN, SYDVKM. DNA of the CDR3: TGTGCCAGCCACTCGATCGGACAGTCATCTAACTATGGCTACACCTTC. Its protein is CASHSIGQSSNYGYTF.

The CDR3 DNA reads TGTGCCAGCAGCTTAGTCTTGGGACAGGGTAGTGGCTACACCTTC. Protein: CASSLVLGQGSGYTF. The rearrangement joins TRBV7-9 to TRBJ1-2, with 9 bases fitting TRBD1. Germline assignment: CDR1 SEHNR and CDR2 FQNEAQ (reference sequence). J lost 7 bases, V lost 1 base, and 7 bases had no gene match. This CDR3 has 15 residues.

This chain's CDR3 is CASSGGLAETQYF. In nucleotides, the CDR3 is TGTGCCAGTAGTGGGGGACTAGCAGAGACCCAGTACTTC. V gene TRBV19 combines with J gene TRBJ2-5; 9 bases line up with TRBD2. This CDR3 region has 13 residues. V was clipped by 5 bases and J by 4 bases; unmatched bases: 2. CDR1 and CDR2 from the germline V gene are LNHDA and SQIVND (reference sequence). Looking up the rest from reference TRBV19 and TRBJ2-5 gives the full variable domain: DGGITQSPKYLFRKEGQNVTLSCEQNLNHDAMYWYRQDPGQGLRLIYYSQIVNDFQKGDIAEGYSVSREKKESFPLTVTSAQKNPTAFYLCASSGGLAETQYFGPGTRLLVL.

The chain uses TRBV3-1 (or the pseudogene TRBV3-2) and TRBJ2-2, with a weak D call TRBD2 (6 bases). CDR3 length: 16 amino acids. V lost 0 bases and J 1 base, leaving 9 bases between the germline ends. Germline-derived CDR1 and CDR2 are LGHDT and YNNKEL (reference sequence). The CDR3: CASSQDWTMNTGELFF. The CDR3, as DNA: TGTGCCAGCAGCCAAGATTGGACTATGAACACCGGGGAGCTGTTTTTT.

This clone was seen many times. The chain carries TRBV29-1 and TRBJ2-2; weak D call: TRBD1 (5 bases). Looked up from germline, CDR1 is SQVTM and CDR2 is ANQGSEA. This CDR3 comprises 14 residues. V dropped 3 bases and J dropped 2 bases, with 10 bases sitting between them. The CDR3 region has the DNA TGCAGCGTTGATTTTCAGGGAAACACCGGGGAGCTGTTTTTT. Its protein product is CSVDFQGNTGELFF.

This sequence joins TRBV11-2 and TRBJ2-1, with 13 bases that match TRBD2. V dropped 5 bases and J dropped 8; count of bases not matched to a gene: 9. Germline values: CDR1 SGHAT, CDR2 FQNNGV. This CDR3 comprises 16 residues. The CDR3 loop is CASSRLGLAGRDEQFF. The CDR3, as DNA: TGTGCCAGCAGCCGACTGGGACTAGCGGGGCGGGATGAGCAGTTCTTC.